These 15 T cell receptor beta chains came from one sample sequenced in a study of blood T cells in healthy people across ages (dated by TCRdb to the mid-2010s). Libraries came from 5' RACE. The sequencer was an Illumina HiSeq 2500. The second PCR ran for roughly 7 to 11 cycles and used a J-beta primer mix along with a sample-barcoded 5' primer. The raw public reads went through TCRdb reprocessing: fastp at Q25, MiXCR clone calling, in-frame beta chains kept. Each CDR3 protein appears once, grouped with its most common genes and DNA. Present in this sample are 750,000 to 950,000 distinct CDR3 sequences, about 53% of which were seen just once. Clones ranked in the top ten supply about 38% of the sample. The sample comprised blood. The source is a man aged 80 or over in good health.

This clonotype was detected ten times or more. The chain couples TRBV6-5 to TRBJ2-6; 11 bases map to TRBD1. Germline CDR1 MNHEY, CDR2 SVGAGI. The CDR3 covers 19 residues. V gave up 2 bases and J gave up 1 base; unmatched junction bases: 7. In nucleotides, the CDR3 is TGTGCCAGCAGTTACGGTGGGGGACAGGGGGTTTCTGGGGCCAACGTCCTGACTTTC. Translation gives CASSYGGGQGVSGANVLTF.

Comment on this clonotype: With a much larger clone just one base away, this may be a read error. V is TRBV20-1 and J is TRBJ2-7, with 10 positions matching TRBD2. V was clipped by 7 bases and J by 7 bases; unmatched bases: 13. The germline V gene encodes CDR1 DFQATT and CDR2 SNEGSKA (reference sequence). This CDR3 region has 14 residues. CDR3 residues: CSVYGTSANNEQYF. CDR3 DNA: TGCAGTGTCTACGGGACTAGCGCGAACAATGAGCAGTACTTC.

The CDR3 is CASSLEGGARAQHF. The DNA of the CDR3 is TGTGCCAGCAGTTTAGAGGGGGGCGCGCGGGCCCAGCATTTT. The chain carries TRBV12-3 or TRBV12-4 and TRBJ1-5; D is possibly TRBD1 (6 bases). The CDR3 loop spans 14 amino acids. V was clipped by 1 base and J by 11 bases, with 15 bases between them.

The chain combines TRBV6-1 with TRBJ2-7; 11 nucleotides agree with TRBD2. The CDR3 runs 16 residues. CDR1 is MNHNS and CDR2 is SASEGT in the germline V gene. The V gene end was trimmed by 5 bases and the J gene end by 1 base; junction bases not matched to a gene: 7. The CDR3: CASSRLAGGGSYEQYF. CDR3 nucleotide sequence: TGTGCCAGCAGTAGGCTAGCGGGAGGCGGGTCCTACGAGCAGTACTTC.

V is TRBV29-1 and J is TRBJ1-2; no firm D call. V was shortened by 6 bases and J by 6 bases, with 20 bases between the two germline ends. CDR3 length: 14 amino acids. Germline V lookup: CDR1 SQVTM, CDR2 ANQGSEA. The DNA of the CDR3 is TGCAGCGTGGTTAGAAATGAGTTTAGCCATGGCTACACCTTC. Its protein product is CSVVRNEFSHGYTF.

Of note for this clonotype: The junction departs from germline at one end; a sequencing error may be responsible. The V and J genes are TRBV20-1 and TRBJ1-6, with D hard to call. This CDR3 contains 12 residues. Germline CDR1 reads DFQATT; CDR2 reads SNEGSKA (reference sequence). The CDR3 coding sequence is TGCAGTGCTCGTCAGATTAATTCACTCCTCCACTTT. Residues: CSARQINSLLHF.

This clonotype was recorded a few times. The CDR3 loop is CASSLEAGGANVLTF. The CDR3 DNA reads as TGTGCCAGCAGCTTAGAGGCAGGTGGGGCCAACGTCCTGACTTTC. This chain uses TRBV7-2 with TRBJ2-6; D is unresolved. The CDR3 runs to 15 residues. V lost 1 base to trimming and J lost 3 bases, with 7 bases between them. Germline-derived CDR1 and CDR2 are SGHTA and FQGNSA.

The rearrangement links TRBV20-1 to TRBJ1-6; the D is unclear. Deletions cut 0 bases from V and 14 bases from J, with 8 bases between. This CDR3 spans 11 amino acids. The germline V gene has CDR1 DFQATT and CDR2 SNEGSKA (reference sequence). CDR3 region: CSARDPKALHF. In DNA, the CDR3 is TGCAGTGCTAGAGACCCGAAAGCCCTCCACTTT.

The chain employs TRBV29-1 and TRBJ2-7; perhaps TRBD1 as D (5 bases). The V gene lost 7 bases and the J gene lost 1 base, with 14 bases spanning the gap. Germline CDR1 is SQVTM and CDR2 is ANQGSEA. There are 13 residues in the CDR3. In nucleotides, the CDR3 is TGCAGCGCGCGACAGTCCATTTCCTACGAGCAGTACTTC. Encoded protein: CSARQSISYEQYF.

The gene calls are TRBV7-2 and TRBJ2-3; TRBD2 agrees at 11 bases. In germline, CDR1 is SGHTA, CDR2 FQGNSA. The CDR3 sequence is 15 residues long. The V gene end was trimmed by 4 bases and the J gene end by 6 bases; junction bases not matched to a gene: 6. The chain's CDR3 is CASSSTSGKGDTQYF. In DNA, the CDR3 is TGTGCCAGCAGCTCGACTAGCGGGAAAGGGGATACGCAGTATTTT.

The rearrangement links TRBV20-1 to TRBJ2-1; D is ambiguous. CDR3 length: 12 residues. CDR1 and CDR2 from the germline V gene are DFQATT and SNEGSKA (reference sequence). Deletions cut 4 bases from V and 0 bases from J, with 4 bases between. CDR3 DNA: TGCAGTGCTATCACCTCCTACAATGAGCAGTTCTTC. This sequence encodes CSAITSYNEQFF.

The chain has TRBV7-2 and TRBJ1-4, with 10 nucleotides matching TRBD1. J was trimmed by 4 bases and V by 7 bases; bases with no gene match: 12. Germline CDR1 and CDR2: SGHTA and FQGNSA. The CDR3 totals 17 residues. DNA of the CDR3: TGTGCCAGCACCAGTACCGGGACAGGGGCCTTTAATGAAAAACTGTTTTTT. Translating gives CASTSTGTGAFNEKLFF.

The chain recombines TRBV18 with TRBJ2-4; a possible D gene is TRBD2 (5 bases). This CDR3 is built from 14 residues. CDR1 is KGHSH, CDR2 LQKENI, per germline. V lost 6 bases to trimming and J lost 3 bases, with 12 bases between them. The CDR3 reads CASSREGVKNIQYF. In DNA form, the CDR3 reads TGTGCCAGCTCCCGAGAGGGAGTCAAAAACATTCAGTACTTC.

Only one count was recorded for this clonotype. J is TRBJ2-7 and V is TRBV5-1; 7 positions agree with TRBD1. Germline CDR1 SGHRS, CDR2 YFSETQ. CDR3 size: 18 residues. Trimming removed 4 bases from V and 0 bases from J; junction bases left unmatched: 16. This CDR3 reads CASSLGPSGTAYSYEQYF. DNA of the CDR3: TGCGCCAGCAGCCTGGGCCCATCCGGGACAGCTTACTCCTACGAGCAGTACTTC.

The chain links TRBV5-1 to TRBJ2-7; TRBD2 agrees at 8 bases. Germline V gene data show CDR1 as SGHRS and CDR2 as YFSETQ. The V segment lost 4 bases and the J segment 0 bases; nucleotides outside the gene matches: 9. The CDR3 has 16 amino acids. The CDR3 sequence is CASSPISGTFSYEQYF. The CDR3 region has the DNA TGCGCCAGCAGCCCGATTAGCGGGACCTTCTCCTACGAGCAGTACTTC.